A selection of T cell receptor beta chains follows, all from one sample in a study of OX40 agonist ivuxolimab in advanced cancers. Clones were read by immunoSEQ multiplex PCR, and TCRdb kept only the in-frame ones, dropping some. The sample has 55,000 to 65,000 clones, approximately 87% seen once; the top ten hold more than 0.35%. The material sequenced was CD4+ or CD8+ T cells sorted from blood, taken in a trial of the OX40 agonist ivuxolimab. All receptors derive from an adult with an advanced solid tumor such as melanoma, head and neck, liver or kidney cancer. Each CDR3 is given with its conserved first and last residue. Each record gives: V gene, clone size, CDR3 protein. The size of a clone is reported for some rows only, either as once, few or many, or as a class for expanded clones.

>TRBV9|once
CASSVDGYQETQYF
>TRBV6-5|-
CASSRTRDYGYTF
>TRBV27|-
CASSLRQTYEQYF
>TRBV6-6|once
CASSYTIDQPQHF
>TRBV7-9|-
CASSADLGLGNQPQHF
>TRBV19|-
CASIIAPGGGRWAQYF
>TRBV6-1|-
CASSEGGGTGYGNQPQHF
>TRBV19|once
CASSPRGGVETGELFF
>TRBV29-1|-
CSVRGQGPYEQYF
>TRBV6-1|-
CASPGRNEQFF
>TRBV5-1|once
CASSLGGLNEKLFF
>TRBV6-6|-
CASSYQPTGNEQYF
>TRBV5-1|-
CASSQDKMNTEAFF
>TRBV2|-
CASSSVQGRNQPQHF
>TRBV18|-
CASSPSRGNGQYF
>TRBV6-5|-
CASSESQGNQPQHF
>TRBV27|-
CASSRQGGEQYF
>TRBV5-4|-
CASSYPGPLSGNTIYF
>TRBV19|-
CASSIMGTVTGELFF
>TRBV13|-
CASSLFRGSTDTQYF
>TRBV7-3|few
CASSPPPSVPPYNEQFF
>TRBV6-1|once
CASRGRMNTEAFF